This T cell receptor beta chain was identified in a study of cytomegalovirus exposure and HLA in healthy donors. Looking at the study overall: In terms of ancestry, the Caucasian-associated cluster contained about four fifths of the approximately 400 genotyped donors.

This clone appeared once. The antigen remains unidentified. CDR3 length: 15 amino acids. V was clipped by 2 bases and J by 0 bases, with 8 bases between them. The V gene's germline CDR1 is SGHAT and CDR2 FQNNGV. PCR was performed using 60 Vbeta and 13 Jbeta primers. Profiled with immunoSEQ multiplex PCR; TCRdb holds only in-frame clones, not every one. The data contain approximately 160,000 clones, approximately 72% of them singletons. Overall study findings and caveats: It was in a later analysis that TCR association rates were seen to vary by HLA locus, highest for DRB1 and lowest for HLA-C. Several V segments, TRBV6-2 and TRBV6-3 among them, could not be told apart and were dropped. In an earlier analysis, about 90% or about 30%: the productive usage of most TCR beta V segments.

The chain joins TRBV11-2 to TRBJ1-3; D is ambiguous. This TCR derives from a man over 45 in good health and CMV-seronegative. The sample consisted of PBMCs. Here the CDR3 DNA reads TGTGCCAGCAGCTTACGGAGCTACTCTGGAAACACCATATATTTT. The encoded protein is CASSLRSYSGNTIYF. Filled out from reference TRBV11-2 and TRBJ1-3, the complete variable domain reads EAGVAQSPRYKIIEKRQSVAFWCNPISGHATLYWYQQILGQGPKLLIQFQNNGVVDDSQLPKDRFSAERLKGVDSTLKIQPAKLEDSAVYLCASSLRSYSGNTIYFGEGSWLTVV.